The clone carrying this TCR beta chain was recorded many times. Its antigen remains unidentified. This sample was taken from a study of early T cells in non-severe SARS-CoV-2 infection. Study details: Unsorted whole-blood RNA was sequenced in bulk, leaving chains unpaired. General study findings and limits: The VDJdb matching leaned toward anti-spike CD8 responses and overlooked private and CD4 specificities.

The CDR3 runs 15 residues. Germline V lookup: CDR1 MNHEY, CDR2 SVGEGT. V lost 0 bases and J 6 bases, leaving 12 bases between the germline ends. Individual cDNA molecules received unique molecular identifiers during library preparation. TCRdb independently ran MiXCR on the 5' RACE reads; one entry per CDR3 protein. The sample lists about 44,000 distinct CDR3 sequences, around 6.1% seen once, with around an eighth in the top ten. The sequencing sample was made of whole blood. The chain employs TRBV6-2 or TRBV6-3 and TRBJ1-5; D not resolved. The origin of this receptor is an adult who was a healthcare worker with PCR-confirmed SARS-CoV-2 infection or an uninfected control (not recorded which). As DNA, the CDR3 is TGTGCCAGCAGTTACTCGAGCTATGCGGTTCAGCCCCAGCATTTT. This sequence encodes CASSYSSYAVQPQHF.